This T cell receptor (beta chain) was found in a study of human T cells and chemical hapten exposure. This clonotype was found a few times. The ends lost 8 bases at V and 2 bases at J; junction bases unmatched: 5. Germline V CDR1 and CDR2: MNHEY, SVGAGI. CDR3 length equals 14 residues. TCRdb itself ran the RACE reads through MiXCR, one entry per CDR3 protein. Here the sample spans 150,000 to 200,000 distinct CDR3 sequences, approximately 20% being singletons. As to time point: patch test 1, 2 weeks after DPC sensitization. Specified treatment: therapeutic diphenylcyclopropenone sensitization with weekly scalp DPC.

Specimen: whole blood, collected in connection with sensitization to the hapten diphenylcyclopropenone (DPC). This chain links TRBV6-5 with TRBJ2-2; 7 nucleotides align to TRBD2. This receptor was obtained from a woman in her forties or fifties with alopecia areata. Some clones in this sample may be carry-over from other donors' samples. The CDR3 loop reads CASAASGNTGELFF. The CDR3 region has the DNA TGTGCCAGCGCGGCTAGCGGTAACACCGGGGAGCTGTTTTTT.